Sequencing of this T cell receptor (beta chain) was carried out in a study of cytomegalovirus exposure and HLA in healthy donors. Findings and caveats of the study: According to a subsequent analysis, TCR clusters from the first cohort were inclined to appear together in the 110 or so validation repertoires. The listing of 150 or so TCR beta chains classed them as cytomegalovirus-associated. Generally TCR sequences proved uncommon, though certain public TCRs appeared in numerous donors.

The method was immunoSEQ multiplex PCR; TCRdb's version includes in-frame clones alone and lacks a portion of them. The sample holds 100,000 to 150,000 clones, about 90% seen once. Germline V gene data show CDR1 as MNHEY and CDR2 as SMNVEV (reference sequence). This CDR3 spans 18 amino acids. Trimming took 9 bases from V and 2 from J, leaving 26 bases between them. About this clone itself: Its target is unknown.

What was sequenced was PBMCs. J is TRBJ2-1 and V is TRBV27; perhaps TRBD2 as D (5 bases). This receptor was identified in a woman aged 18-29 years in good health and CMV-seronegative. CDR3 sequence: CASLRTGDASRAYNEQFF. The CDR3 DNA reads TGTGCCAGTCTTAGGACCGGGGATGCCTCTAGGGCCTACAATGAGCAGTTCTTC.